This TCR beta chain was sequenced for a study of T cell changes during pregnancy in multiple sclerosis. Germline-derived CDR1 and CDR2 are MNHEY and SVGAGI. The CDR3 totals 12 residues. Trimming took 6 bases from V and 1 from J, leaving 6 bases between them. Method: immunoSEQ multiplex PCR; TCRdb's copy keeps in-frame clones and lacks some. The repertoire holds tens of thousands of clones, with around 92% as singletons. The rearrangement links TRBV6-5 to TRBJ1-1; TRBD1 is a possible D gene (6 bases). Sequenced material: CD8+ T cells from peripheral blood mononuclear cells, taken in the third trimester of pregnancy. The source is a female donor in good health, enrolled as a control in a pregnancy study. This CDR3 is CASRDRNTEAFF. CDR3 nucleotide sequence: TGTGCCAGCAGGGACAGGAACACTGAAGCTTTCTTT.